Below are 20 T cell receptor beta chains sequenced from a single sample in a study of T cell responses to AZD1222 COVID-19 vaccine. Measured with immunoSEQ multiplex PCR; TCRdb has only the in-frame clones, and not every one. The repertoire includes around 140,000 clones, 85% of them detected once, and under 8% sits in the top ten. The sample here was peripheral blood, taken 28 days after the second dose of the MenACWY control vaccine. These TCRs come from an adult who received the MenACWY meningococcal vaccine as a control.

The V call is TRBV9, the J call TRBJ1-3; D gene uncertain. CDR1 is SGDLS, CDR2 YYNGEE, per germline. V was clipped by 7 bases and J by 4 bases, with 21 bases between them. The CDR3 runs 16 residues. CDR3 amino acids: CASSPQPEGTGNTIYF. The CDR3 DNA follows: TGTGCCAGCTCCCCCCAACCGGAGGGTACGGGAAACACCATATATTTT.

V usage is TRBV15 and J usage is TRBJ2-2, with a possible D match to TRBD1 (5 bases). The CDR3 covers 14 residues. Germline loops: CDR1 LNHNV, CDR2 YYDKDF (reference sequence). Trimming left V 0 bases short and J 7 bases short, with 9 bases between. Written as DNA, the CDR3 is TGTGCCACCAGCAGAGATAGGGGCGGCGGGGAGCTGTTTTTT. It yields the protein CATSRDRGGGELFF.

This chain uses TRBV5-1 with TRBJ1-6, with TRBD1 matching over 7 bases. The CDR3 runs to 14 residues. Germline lookup yields CDR1 SGHRS and CDR2 YFSETQ. The trim removed 4 bases at V and 8 bases at J, leaving 6 bases unmatched. The CDR3 sequence: CASSPGQTDSPLHF. The CDR3, as DNA: TGCGCCAGCAGCCCGGGACAGACGGATTCACCCCTCCACTTT.

This clone came up once. The chain carries TRBV29-1 and TRBJ2-1; D is perhaps TRBD2 (6 bases). V lost 2 bases and J 7 bases, leaving 18 bases between the germline ends. From germline, CDR1 is SQVTM and CDR2 ANQGSEA. The CDR3 runs 15 residues. In DNA form, the CDR3 reads TGCAGCGTTGAATGGGGGGACCAACCTAAGAATGAGCAGTTCTTC. It encodes CSVEWGDQPKNEQFF.

This clone was seen only once. J is TRBJ2-7 and V is TRBV7-8, with TRBD1 identical over 7 bases. The V segment lost 2 bases and the J segment 3 bases; nucleotides outside the gene matches: 10. Germline V gene lookup returns CDR1 SGHVS and CDR2 FQNEAQ. This CDR3 has 16 amino acids. The CDR3 DNA is TGTGCCAGCAGCTTACTCCCCGGGACAGTCCTCTACGAGCAGTACGTC. Protein product: CASSLLPGTVLYEQYV.

This chain uses TRBV23-1 with TRBJ1-4; no clear D gene. TRBV23-1 is an ORF; its function is uncertain. The CDR3 runs to 14 residues. V shed 2 bases and J shed 3 bases, with 7 bases lying between them. This CDR3 reads CASSQRVANEKLFF. CDR3 coding DNA: TGCGCCAGCAGTCAACGGGTGGCTAATGAAAAACTGTTTTTT.

The rearrangement joins TRBV14 to TRBJ2-3; TRBD2 matches 7 bases. V gave up 1 base and J gave up 9 bases; unmatched junction bases: 1. This CDR3 has 12 residues. Germline V lookup: CDR1 SGHDN, CDR2 FVKESK. The CDR3 DNA follows: TGTGCCAGCAGCCAAGGACTAGCCACGCAGTATTTT. Protein: CASSQGLATQYF.

The chain recombines TRBV11-3 with TRBJ2-2; D gene uncertain. Trimming stripped 2 bases from V and 4 bases from J, with 8 bases between. This CDR3 region has 14 residues. Looked up from germline, CDR1 is SGHNT and CDR2 is YENEEA. CDR3 residues: CASSLRGATGELFF. CDR3 DNA sequence: TGTGCCAGCAGCTTACGCGGAGCCACCGGGGAGCTGTTTTTT.

In its sample, this clone was seen once. The chain couples TRBV28 to TRBJ1-1; no firm D call. The CDR3 covers 14 residues. V lost 7 bases and J 0 bases, leaving 12 bases between the germline ends. The germline V gene encodes CDR1 MDHEN and CDR2 SYDVKM. CDR3 coding DNA: TGTGCCAGCAACAAGGGATGGATGAACACTGAAGCTTTCTTT. Translation: CASNKGWMNTEAFF.

This clone was observed a few times. The chain joins TRBV7-8 to TRBJ2-1; D not certain. Per the germline V gene, CDR1 is SGHVS and CDR2 is FQNEAQ. Trimming stripped 5 bases from V and 2 bases from J, with 13 bases between. The CDR3 is 15 residues long. The CDR3 spells CASSPRTVTYNEQFF. DNA for the CDR3: TGTGCCAGCAGCCCCCGGACGGTGACCTACAATGAGCAGTTCTTC.

CDR3 DNA: TGTGCCCTCAGGGTTGGCGCCTCCTACGAGCAGTACTTC. It codes for CALRVGASYEQYF. J is TRBJ2-7 and V is TRBV30; a weak D match, TRBD1 (5 bases). The germline V and J ends were trimmed by 8 bases and 0 bases, with 14 bases remaining between them. CDR3 length: 13 amino acids. CDR1 GTSNPN and CDR2 SVGIG come from the germline V gene (reference sequence).

The rearrangement uses TRBV5-1 and TRBJ1-2, with a tentative D call TRBD1 (5 bases). CDR3 length equals 14 residues. V was clipped by 6 bases and J by 4 bases, with 16 bases between them. Germline CDR1 and CDR2: SGHRS and YFSETQ. The CDR3 is CASNELGGGYGYTF. The CDR3 DNA is TGCGCCAGCAACGAACTGGGGGGAGGCTATGGCTACACCTTC.

The rearrangement links TRBV5-8 to TRBJ1-1; TRBD1 is a possible D gene (5 bases). Trimming left V 4 bases short and J 4 bases short, with 11 bases between. CDR1 and CDR2 from the germline V gene are SGHTS and YDEGEE. This CDR3 has 13 amino acids. The CDR3 nucleotides are TGTGCCAGCAGCCGGGACGGGGGCACTGAAGCTTTCTTT. It encodes CASSRDGGTEAFF.

The gene calls are TRBV2 and TRBJ2-1; D may correspond to TRBD1 or TRBD2 (5 bases each). The V gene's germline CDR1 is SNHLY and CDR2 FYNNEI. V lost 8 bases to trimming and J lost 7 bases, with 18 bases between them. This CDR3 region has 14 residues. As DNA, the CDR3 is TGTGCCAGCGCCGGGACCTATCGTGGGAATGAGCAGTTCTTC. This encodes CASAGTYRGNEQFF.

The rearrangement links TRBV27 to TRBJ2-1; either TRBD1 or TRBD2 may supply D (5 bases each). This CDR3 is 14 amino acids long. Per germline, CDR1 MNHEY and CDR2 SMNVEV (reference sequence). The V gene lost 3 bases and the J gene lost 5 bases, with 11 bases spanning the gap. CDR3 region: CASSLVGDNNEQFF. The CDR3 DNA is TGTGCCAGCAGTTTGGTGGGGGATAACAATGAGCAGTTCTTC.

This clone appeared a single time. V gene TRBV11-2 combines with J gene TRBJ2-5; D might be TRBD2 (5 bases). Deletions cut 4 bases from V and 4 bases from J, with 10 bases between. The CDR3 runs 13 residues. Germline assignment: CDR1 SGHAT and CDR2 FQNNGV. CDR3 in DNA: TGTGCCAGCAGCTCGGGAAGAGGAGAGACCCAGTACTTC. It specifies CASSSGRGETQYF.

The J gene is TRBJ1-3, the V gene TRBV7-8; D gene ambiguous. The CDR3 covers 13 residues. Germline V lookup: CDR1 SGHVS, CDR2 FQNEAQ. Trimming left V 1 base short and J 4 bases short, with 5 bases between. CDR3 loop: CASSLDPGNTIYF. The CDR3 DNA sequence: TGTGCCAGCAGCTTAGACCCCGGAAACACCATATATTTT.

The chain uses TRBV7-8 and TRBJ2-7, with 9 bases matching TRBD1. With V trimmed by 3 bases and J by 5 bases, 8 bases remained unmatched. Germline CDR1 reads SGHVS; CDR2 reads FQNEAQ. The CDR3 contains 15 residues. CDR3 coding DNA: TGTGCCAGCAGCTTTCGCCGGGACAGGGCCCACGAGCAGTACTTC. Residues: CASSFRRDRAHEQYF. The whole variable domain, filled in from reference TRBV7-8 and TRBJ2-7, reads GAGVSQSPRYKVAKRGQDVALRCDPISGHVSLFWYQQALGQGPEFLTYFQNEAQLDKSGLPSDRFFAERPEGSVSTLKIQRTQQEDSAVYLCASSFRRDRAHEQYFGPGTRLTVT.

The chain recombines TRBV29-1 with TRBJ1-2, with D hard to call. Germline assignment: CDR1 SQVTM and CDR2 ANQGSEA. Trimming cost V 8 bases and J 7 bases, with 14 bases left between them. CDR3 length equals 11 residues. This CDR3 is CSFSPGVGYTF. CDR3 in DNA: TGCAGCTTCTCCCCCGGCGTTGGCTACACCTTC.

The chain recombines TRBV12-5 with TRBJ2-7; 7 bases fit TRBD1. CDR3 length: 16 amino acids. Germline V gene lookup returns CDR1 LGHNT and CDR2 FRNRAP. The ends lost 0 bases at V and 4 bases at J; junction bases unmatched: 9. This chain's CDR3 is CASGLVHGGRGYEQYF. The CDR3 DNA is TGTGCTAGTGGTTTGGTACACGGCGGCAGGGGGTACGAGCAGTACTTC.